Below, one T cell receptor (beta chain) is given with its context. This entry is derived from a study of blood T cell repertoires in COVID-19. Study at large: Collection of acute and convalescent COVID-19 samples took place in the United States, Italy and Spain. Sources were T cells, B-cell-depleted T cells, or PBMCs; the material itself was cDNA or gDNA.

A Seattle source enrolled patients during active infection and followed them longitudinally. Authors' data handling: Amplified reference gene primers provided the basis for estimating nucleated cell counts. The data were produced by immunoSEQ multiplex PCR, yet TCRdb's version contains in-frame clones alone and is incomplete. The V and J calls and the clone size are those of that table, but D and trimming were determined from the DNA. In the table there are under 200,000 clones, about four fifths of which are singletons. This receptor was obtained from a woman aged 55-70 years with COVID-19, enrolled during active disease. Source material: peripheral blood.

The CDR3: CASSPRRGDTQYF. The CDR3 DNA reads as TGTGCCAGCAGTCCACGAAGGGGAGATACGCAGTATTTT. The rearrangement links TRBV2 to TRBJ2-3; TRBD1 might be the D (5 bases). Per the germline V gene, CDR1 is SNHLY and CDR2 is FYNNEI. This CDR3 contains 13 residues. V was cut by 5 bases and J by 5 bases, with 11 bases left in between.